The T cell receptor (beta chain) described here comes from a study of blood T cells in healthy people across ages. With a J-beta primer mix and a sample-barcoded 5' primer, a second PCR ran about 6 to 11 cycles. MiXCR, run by TCRdb on the 5' RACE reads, gives a single entry per CDR3 protein. The data show 500,000 to 550,000 distinct CDR3 sequences, around 24% seen once. With respect to this clonotype: Its specificity is unknown.

Broader study findings: Expanded clonotype shifts may have been confounded, as the donors had an unknown CMV status.

Trimming took 8 bases from V and 2 from J, leaving 12 bases between them. The germline V gene encodes CDR1 MDHEN and CDR2 SYDVKM. CDR3 size: 14 residues. This sample also belongs to another study, concerning T cells of mothers and their children. Per that paper: Added by the second PCR's M1S primer were sample barcodes and 2-4 random nucleotides.

Sequencing input: blood. The gene calls are TRBV28 and TRBJ2-2; tentative D call: TRBD2 (6 bases). This TCR derives from a boy between 10 and 17 years old in good health. CDR3 protein: CASRTGTNTGELFF. Here the CDR3 DNA reads TGTGCCAGCCGTACTGGGACTAACACCGGGGAGCTGTTTTTT. Combining the CDR3 with reference TRBV28 and TRBJ2-2 gives the whole variable domain DVKVTQSSRYLVKRTGEKVFLECVQDMDHENMFWYRQDPGLGLRLIYFSYDVKMKEKGDIPEGYSVSREKKERFSLILESASTNQTSMYLCASRTGTNTGELFFGEGSRLTVL.